The 27 T cell receptor beta chains below all came from one sample that was sequenced in a study of blood T cell repertoires in COVID-19. TCRdb's table, derived via immunoSEQ multiplex PCR, lists solely in-frame clones and lacks some. This table has roughly 330,000 clones, nearly 90% appearing once. Sequencing input: PBMCs or T cells enriched from blood (not recorded which). Receptors originate from a woman in her 30s who had recovered from COVID-19.

J is TRBJ2-1 and V is TRBV7-9; TRBD2 aligns across 12 bases. Germline V CDR1 and CDR2: SEHNR, FQNEAQ (reference sequence). The CDR3 sequence is 17 residues long. Unmatched junction bases numbered 6, after V lost 4 bases and J lost 2 bases. Here the CDR3 DNA reads TGTGCCAGCAGCTACCTCAGGACTAGCGGGGCCTACAATGAGCAGTTCTTC. This encodes CASSYLRTSGAYNEQFF.

The chain couples TRBV30 to TRBJ1-5, with 9 positions matching TRBD1. The V gene end was trimmed by 1 base and the J gene end by 2 bases; junction bases not matched to a gene: 6. The germline V gene encodes CDR1 GTSNPN and CDR2 SVGIG (reference sequence). The CDR3 loop spans 16 amino acids. CDR3 nucleotide sequence: TGTGCCTGGAGTGGCAAGACAGGGGGGGGCAATCAGCCCCAGCATTTT. Residues: CAWSGKTGGGNQPQHF.

In this sample, this clone turned up a few times. The chain is built from TRBV7-9 and TRBJ2-7; D might be TRBD2 (5 bases). The CDR3 totals 12 residues. Germline lookup yields CDR1 SEHNR and CDR2 FQNEAQ (reference sequence). Trimming took off 6 bases at V and 2 bases at J, with 8 bases between the two ends. CDR3 region: CASSPGTYEQYF. In DNA form, the CDR3 reads TGTGCCAGCAGTCCGGGGACCTACGAGCAGTACTTC.

This clone was detected a few times. The chain couples TRBV5-1 to TRBJ1-4; 9 positions match TRBD1. The J segment lost 6 bases and the V segment lost 4 bases, leaving 4 bases of the junction unmatched. This CDR3 has 14 amino acids. The V gene's germline CDR1 is SGHRS and CDR2 YFSETQ. CDR3 coding DNA: TGCGCCAGCAGCCTACAGGGGGCCGATGAAAAACTGTTTTTT. Amino acids: CASSLQGADEKLFF.

This clone was picked up one time. This chain connects TRBV5-1 to TRBJ2-2, with TRBD1 matching over 9 bases. The V and J ends lost 0 bases and 5 bases, in that order; junction bases with no gene match: 5. Germline V gene sequence: CDR1 SGHRS, CDR2 YFSETQ. The length of the CDR3 is 16 residues. CDR3 in DNA: TGCGCCAGCAGCTTGGCACAGGGGGCAAGGACCGGGGAGCTGTTTTTT. Translating gives CASSLAQGARTGELFF.

This sequence joins TRBV18 and TRBJ2-3; D perhaps matches TRBD1 (6 bases). Deletions cut 4 bases from V and 0 bases from J, with 11 bases between. From germline, CDR1 is KGHSH and CDR2 LQKENI. This CDR3 spans 15 amino acids. The CDR3 here is CASSQRQVSTDTQYF. The CDR3 DNA is TGTGCCAGCTCACAAAGACAGGTTAGCACAGATACGCAGTATTTT.

The CDR3 is CASTGQEWEKLFF. CDR3 coding DNA: TGTGCCAGCACGGGACAGGAATGGGAAAAACTGTTTTTT. The chain employs TRBV2 and TRBJ1-4, with 8 bases lining up with TRBD1. CDR3 length: 13 amino acids. Losses at the gene ends were 7 bases for V and 8 bases for J; bases not matched to a gene: 6. Germline V gene data show CDR1 as SNHLY and CDR2 as FYNNEI.

This clone was counted a single time. The chain has TRBV30 and TRBJ1-2, with D possibly TRBD1 on 5 matching bases. The V gene lost 2 bases and the J gene lost 11 bases, with 15 bases spanning the gap. This CDR3 is 12 amino acids long. Germline V CDR1 and CDR2: GTSNPN, SVGIG (reference sequence). CDR3 region: CAWSPGGSGYTF. CDR3 bases: TGTGCCTGGAGTCCTGGGGGGAGCGGGTACACCTTC.

The chain recombines TRBV6-5 with TRBJ1-3; TRBD1 matches 8 bases. V lost 5 bases, J lost 4 bases, and 1 base stayed unmatched. This CDR3 contains 13 residues. Germline V CDR1 and CDR2: MNHEY, SVGAGI. This CDR3 is CASSRTGGNTIYF. The CDR3 DNA sequence: TGTGCCAGCAGTAGGACAGGGGGAAACACCATATATTTT.

This chain joins TRBV19 and TRBJ2-1; the match to TRBD2 covers 15 bases. From germline, CDR1 is LNHDA and CDR2 SQIVND (reference sequence). The ends lost 6 bases at V and 4 bases at J; junction bases unmatched: 4. The CDR3 totals 16 residues. For the CDR3, the DNA is TGTGCCAGTAGGGGACTAGCGGGGGGCGGTTACAATGAGCAGTTCTTC. As protein: CASRGLAGGGYNEQFF.

The genes are TRBV6-2 or TRBV6-3 and TRBJ1-5, with 10 bases lining up with TRBD1. V was pared by 7 bases and J by 9 bases, with 12 bases of the junction left unmatched. The germline gives CDR1 MNHEY, CDR2 SVGEGT. The CDR3 is made up of 15 amino acids. The CDR3, as DNA: TGTGCCAGCACCCCGTTGGGGACAGGGGTAATGCCCCAGCATTTT. Translating gives CASTPLGTGVMPQHF.

This chain connects TRBV3-1 (or the pseudogene TRBV3-2) to TRBJ2-7; 9 positions agree with TRBD1. CDR1 and CDR2 (germline): LGHDT, YNNKEL (reference sequence). The CDR3 is 14 amino acids. Unmatched junction bases numbered 2, after V lost 2 bases and J lost 3 bases. The CDR3 is CASSQQDRGYEQYF. Here the CDR3 DNA reads TGTGCCAGCAGCCAACAGGACAGGGGCTACGAGCAGTACTTC.

This chain connects TRBV28 to TRBJ1-6; TRBD1 might be the D (6 bases). Germline V gene sequence: CDR1 MDHEN, CDR2 SYDVKM. Between the trimmed V and J ends, which lost 7 bases and 10 bases, there was a span of 20 bases. The CDR3 runs to 15 residues. CDR3 protein: CASNRAQGVFSPLHF. CDR3 in DNA: TGTGCCAGCAACCGGGCACAGGGAGTTTTCTCACCCCTCCACTTT.

This clone was detected once. J is TRBJ1-1 and V is TRBV6-1; D is unresolved. The CDR3 is made up of 13 amino acids. Looked up from germline, CDR1 is MNHNS and CDR2 is SASEGT. Deletions cut 4 bases from V and 4 bases from J, with 10 bases between. CDR3 DNA: TGTGCCAGCAGTGCTAGCGCGGGCACTGAAGCTTTCTTT. Residues: CASSASAGTEAFF.

The CDR3 here is CASSLSGFLETQYF. Written as DNA, the CDR3 is TGTGCCAGCAGCCTCAGCGGGTTCCTAGAGACCCAGTACTTC. The V gene is TRBV11-2, the J gene TRBJ2-5; tentative D call: TRBD2 (6 bases). The CDR3 consists of 14 residues. Trimming cost V 5 bases and J 4 bases, with 14 bases left between them. Germline CDR1 and CDR2: SGHAT and FQNNGV.

This clone is a singleton in its sample. This chain connects TRBV5-1 to TRBJ1-2; a weak D match, TRBD1 (5 bases). Trimming cost V 4 bases and J 0 bases, with 10 bases left between them. Germline V gene data show CDR1 as SGHRS and CDR2 as YFSETQ. This CDR3 is 14 amino acids long. The CDR3 bases are TGCGCCAGCAGCAAGACAGCTTCTAACTATGGCTACACCTTC. This translates into CASSKTASNYGYTF.

This chain connects TRBV7-8 to TRBJ1-2, with 9 nucleotides matching TRBD1. The CDR3 is 14 residues long. Unmatched junction bases numbered 3, after V lost 5 bases and J lost 2 bases. The germline CDR1 and CDR2 sequences are SGHVS and FQNEAQ. The CDR3 here is CASSLGTGNYGYTF. In nucleotides, the CDR3 is TGTGCCAGCAGCCTGGGGACAGGGAACTATGGCTACACCTTC.

V gene TRBV2 combines with J gene TRBJ2-4; TRBD2 aligns across 14 bases. This CDR3 region has 15 residues. The germline V gene encodes CDR1 SNHLY and CDR2 FYNNEI. V shed 4 bases, J shed 9 bases, and the junction held 5 bases outside the gene matches. The CDR3 is CASSGLAGGPSIQYF. DNA of the CDR3: TGTGCCAGCAGTGGACTAGCGGGGGGGCCGTCCATTCAGTACTTC.

The chain recombines TRBV14 with TRBJ1-2, with 12 bases matching TRBD1. Germline-derived CDR1 and CDR2 are SGHDN and FVKESK. V lost 1 base to trimming and J lost 10 bases; unmatched junction nucleotides: 4. The CDR3 is 14 amino acids. Here the CDR3 DNA reads TGTGCCAGCAGCCAAGTGGGACAGGGGGCACACTACACCTTC. Translating it yields CASSQVGQGAHYTF.

Comments on this clone: Other DNA sequences from this sample encode an identical CDR3 as well. V gene TRBV19 combines with J gene TRBJ1-1; D possibly corresponds to TRBD1 (6 bases). The V gene's germline CDR1 is LNHDA and CDR2 SQIVND (reference sequence). The CDR3 contains 14 residues. The V end lost 3 bases, the J end lost 1 base, and 9 bases lay between the germline ends. CDR3 loop: CASSIRGGNTEAFF. The CDR3 DNA follows: TGTGCCAGTAGTATCAGGGGTGGGAACACTGAAGCTTTCTTT.

The gene calls are TRBV7-2 and TRBJ1-4; 9 nucleotides match TRBD1. Losses at the gene ends were 3 bases for V and 2 bases for J; bases not matched to a gene: 7. Germline values: CDR1 SGHTA, CDR2 FQGNSA. This CDR3 is 17 amino acids long. The CDR3 here is CASSFRGQGATNEKLFF. CDR3 nucleotides: TGTGCCAGCAGCTTTCGGGGACAGGGTGCTACTAATGAAAAACTGTTTTTT.

The chain combines TRBV11-2 with TRBJ1-3, with a tentative D call TRBD1 (5 bases). The germline V and J ends were trimmed by 2 bases and 0 bases, with 14 bases remaining between them. Germline V gene data show CDR1 as SGHAT and CDR2 as FQNNGV. CDR3 length equals 17 residues. Here the CDR3 reads CASSLSRTRISGNTIYF. CDR3 in DNA: TGTGCCAGCAGCTTATCCCGGACACGGATCTCTGGAAACACCATATATTTT.

The J gene is TRBJ1-6, the V gene TRBV15; D remains ambiguous. V was shortened by 0 bases and J by 7 bases, with 7 bases between the two germline ends. The CDR3 is 14 amino acids. The V gene's germline CDR1 is LNHNV and CDR2 YYDKDF (reference sequence). The CDR3 DNA reads TGTGCCACCAGCAGAGATCGAGAGAATTCACCCCTCCACTTT. Translated, it gives CATSRDRENSPLHF.

This chain uses TRBV3-1 (or the pseudogene TRBV3-2) with TRBJ2-1; no firm D call. The CDR3 is 11 amino acids. Germline CDR1 LGHDT, CDR2 YNNKEL (reference sequence). Trimming stripped 3 bases from V and 7 bases from J, with 4 bases between. The CDR3 DNA follows: TGTGCCAGCAGCCAGCGAAATGAGCAGTTCTTC. Its translation is CASSQRNEQFF.

J is TRBJ1-2 and V is TRBV5-4, with D unresolved. V was pared by 4 bases and J by 3 bases, with 16 bases between. Germline V CDR1 and CDR2: SGHNT, YYREEE (reference sequence). The CDR3 has 15 amino acids. The CDR3 sequence is CASSQPPPRDYGYTF. CDR3 nucleotides: TGTGCCAGCAGCCAACCCCCCCCGAGGGACTATGGCTACACCTTC.

For this clone: Its ends do not fully match the called genes, so a read error is possible. J is TRBJ2-1 and V is TRBV2, with 8 bases matching TRBD1. The CDR3 sequence is 15 residues long. The germline V gene has CDR1 SNHLY and CDR2 FYNNEI. The CDR3 DNA follows: TGTGCCAGCATTGAAGACAGGGGCCCCTACAATGAGCAGTTCTTC. Protein product: CASIEDRGPYNEQFF.

The CDR3 bases are TGTGCCAGCAGTGAATATTTGGGGCTATCAGATACGCAGTATTTT. It yields the protein CASSEYLGLSDTQYF. The rearrangement joins TRBV25-1 to TRBJ2-3, with D perhaps matching TRBD1 (5 bases). CDR1 is MGHDK and CDR2 is SYGVNS in the germline V gene. With 0 bases removed from V and 4 bases from J, the gap between germline ends came to 11 bases. The length of the CDR3 is 15 residues.